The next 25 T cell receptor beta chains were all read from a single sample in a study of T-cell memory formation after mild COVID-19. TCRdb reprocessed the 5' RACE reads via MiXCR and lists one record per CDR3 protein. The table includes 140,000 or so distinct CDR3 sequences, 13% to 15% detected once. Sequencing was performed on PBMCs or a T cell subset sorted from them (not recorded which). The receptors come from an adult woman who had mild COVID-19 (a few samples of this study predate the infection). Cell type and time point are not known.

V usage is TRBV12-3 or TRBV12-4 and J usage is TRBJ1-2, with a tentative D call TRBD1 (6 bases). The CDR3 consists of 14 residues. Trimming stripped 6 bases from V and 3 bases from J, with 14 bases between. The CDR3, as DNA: TGTGCCAGCAGGTCCCAGGGGACCCACTATGGCTACACCTTC. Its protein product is CASRSQGTHYGYTF.

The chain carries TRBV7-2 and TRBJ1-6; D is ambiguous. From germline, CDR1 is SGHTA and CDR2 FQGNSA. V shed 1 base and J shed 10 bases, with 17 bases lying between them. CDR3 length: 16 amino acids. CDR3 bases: TGTGCCAGCAGCTTAGGAGGTTTTGGTGGAGAGTCACCCCTCCACTTT. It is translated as CASSLGGFGGESPLHF.

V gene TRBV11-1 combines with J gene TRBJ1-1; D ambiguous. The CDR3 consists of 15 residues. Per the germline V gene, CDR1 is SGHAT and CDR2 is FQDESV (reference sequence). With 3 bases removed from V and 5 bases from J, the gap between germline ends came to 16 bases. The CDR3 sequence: CASSFRIPEETEAFF. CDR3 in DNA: TGTGCCAGCAGCTTTCGGATTCCGGAGGAGACTGAAGCTTTCTTT.

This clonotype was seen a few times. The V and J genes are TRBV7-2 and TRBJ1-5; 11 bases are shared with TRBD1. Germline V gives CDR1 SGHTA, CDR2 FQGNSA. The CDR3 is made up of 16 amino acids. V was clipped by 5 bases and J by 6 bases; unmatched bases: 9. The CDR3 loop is CASSVGQGAISQPQHF. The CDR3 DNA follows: TGTGCCAGCAGCGTCGGACAGGGGGCGATTTCTCAGCCCCAGCATTTT.

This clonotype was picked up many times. DNA for the CDR3: TGTGCCAGCATATCAGGGGAGACCCAGTACTTC. Encoded protein: CASISGETQYF. The rearrangement joins TRBV6-5 to TRBJ2-5, with D tentatively TRBD1 (5 bases). V was clipped by 7 bases and J by 5 bases, with 8 bases between them. There are 11 residues in the CDR3. Germline CDR1 and CDR2: MNHEY and SVGAGI.

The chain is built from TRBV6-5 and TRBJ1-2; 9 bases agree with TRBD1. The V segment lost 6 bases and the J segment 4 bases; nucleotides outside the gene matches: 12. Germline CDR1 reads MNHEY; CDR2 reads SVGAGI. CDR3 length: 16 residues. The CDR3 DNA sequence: TGTGCCAGCAGCCCCGGGACAGGGACGGCCGTCTATGGCTACACCTTC. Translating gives CASSPGTGTAVYGYTF.

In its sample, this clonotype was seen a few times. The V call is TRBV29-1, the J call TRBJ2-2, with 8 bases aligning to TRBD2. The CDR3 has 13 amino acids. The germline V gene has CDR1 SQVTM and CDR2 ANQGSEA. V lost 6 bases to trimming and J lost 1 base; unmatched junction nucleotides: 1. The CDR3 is CSVTSVNTGELFF. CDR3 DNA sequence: TGCAGCGTGACTAGCGTGAACACCGGGGAGCTGTTTTTT.

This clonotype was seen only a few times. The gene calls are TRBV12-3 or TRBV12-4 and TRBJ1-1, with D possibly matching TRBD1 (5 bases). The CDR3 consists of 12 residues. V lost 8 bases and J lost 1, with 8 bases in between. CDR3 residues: CASRDPNTEAFF. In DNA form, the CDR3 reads TGTGCCAGCCGGGACCCGAACACTGAAGCTTTCTTT.

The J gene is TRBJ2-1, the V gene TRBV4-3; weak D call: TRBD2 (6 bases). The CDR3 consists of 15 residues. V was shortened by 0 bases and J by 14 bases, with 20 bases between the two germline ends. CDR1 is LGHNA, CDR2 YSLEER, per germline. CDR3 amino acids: CASSQDAGSLTWEFF. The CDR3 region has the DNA TGCGCCAGCAGCCAAGACGCGGGATCCCTTACATGGGAGTTCTTC.

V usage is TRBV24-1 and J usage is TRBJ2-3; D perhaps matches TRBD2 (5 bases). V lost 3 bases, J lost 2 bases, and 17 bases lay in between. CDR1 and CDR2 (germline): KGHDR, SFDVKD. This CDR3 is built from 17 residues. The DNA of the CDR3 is TGTGCCACCAGTGATGCGATCGGGGATCTGACCACAGATACGCAGTATTTT. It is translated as CATSDAIGDLTTDTQYF.

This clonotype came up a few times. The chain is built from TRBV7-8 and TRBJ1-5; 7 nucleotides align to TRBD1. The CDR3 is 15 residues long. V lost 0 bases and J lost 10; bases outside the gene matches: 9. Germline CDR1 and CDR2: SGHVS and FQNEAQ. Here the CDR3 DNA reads TGTGCCAGCAGCTTAGCGGGGACAGTAGACGAACCCCAGCATTTT. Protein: CASSLAGTVDEPQHF.

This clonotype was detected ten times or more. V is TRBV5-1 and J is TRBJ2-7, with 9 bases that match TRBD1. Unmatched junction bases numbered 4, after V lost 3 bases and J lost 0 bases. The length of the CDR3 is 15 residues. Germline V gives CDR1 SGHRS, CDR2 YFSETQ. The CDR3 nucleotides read TGCGCCAGCAGCTGGGGGACAGGGAGCTCCTACGAGCAGTACTTC. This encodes CASSWGTGSSYEQYF.

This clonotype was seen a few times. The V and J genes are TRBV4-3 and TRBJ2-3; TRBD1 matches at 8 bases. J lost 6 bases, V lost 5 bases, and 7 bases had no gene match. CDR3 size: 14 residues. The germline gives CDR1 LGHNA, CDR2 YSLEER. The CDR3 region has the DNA TGCGCCAGCAGCGAGGGACAGGTTATTGATACGCAGTATTTT. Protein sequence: CASSEGQVIDTQYF.

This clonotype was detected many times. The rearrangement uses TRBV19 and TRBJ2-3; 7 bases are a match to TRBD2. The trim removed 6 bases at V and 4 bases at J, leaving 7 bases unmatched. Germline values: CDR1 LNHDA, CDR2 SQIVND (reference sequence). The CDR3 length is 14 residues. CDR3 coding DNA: TGTGCCAGTAGCCTCGGGCGGGAGTCAGATACGCAGTATTTT. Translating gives CASSLGRESDTQYF.

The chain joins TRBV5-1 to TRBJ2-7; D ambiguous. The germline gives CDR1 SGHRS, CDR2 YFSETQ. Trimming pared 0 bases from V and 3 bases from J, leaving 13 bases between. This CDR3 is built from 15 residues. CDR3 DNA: TGCGCCAGCAGCTTGGTGGGCACAACCCTCTACGAGCAGTACTTC. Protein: CASSLVGTTLYEQYF.

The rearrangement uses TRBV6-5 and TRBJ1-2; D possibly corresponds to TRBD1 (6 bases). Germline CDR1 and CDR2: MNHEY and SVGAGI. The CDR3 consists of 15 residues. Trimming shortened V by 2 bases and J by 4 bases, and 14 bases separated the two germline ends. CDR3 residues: CASSYHTGHPYGYTF. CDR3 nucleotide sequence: TGTGCCAGCAGTTACCATACGGGACACCCCTATGGCTACACCTTC.

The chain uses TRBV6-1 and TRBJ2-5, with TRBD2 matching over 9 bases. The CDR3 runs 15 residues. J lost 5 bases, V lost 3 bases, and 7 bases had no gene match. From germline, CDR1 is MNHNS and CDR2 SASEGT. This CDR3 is CASSDHSGGGETQYF. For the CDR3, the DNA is TGTGCCAGCAGTGACCATAGCGGGGGTGGGGAGACCCAGTACTTC.

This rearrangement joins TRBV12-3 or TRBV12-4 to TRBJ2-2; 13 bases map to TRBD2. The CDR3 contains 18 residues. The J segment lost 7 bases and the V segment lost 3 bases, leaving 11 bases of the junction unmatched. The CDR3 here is CASSFGIGTSGEGGELFF. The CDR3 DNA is TGTGCCAGCAGTTTTGGGATTGGGACTAGCGGGGAGGGCGGGGAGCTGTTTTTT.

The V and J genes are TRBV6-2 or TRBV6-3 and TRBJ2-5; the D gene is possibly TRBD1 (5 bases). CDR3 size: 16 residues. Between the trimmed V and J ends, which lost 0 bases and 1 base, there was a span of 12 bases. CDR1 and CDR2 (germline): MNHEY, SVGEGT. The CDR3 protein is CASSYSDTGAQETQYF. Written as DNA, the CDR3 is TGTGCCAGCAGTTACTCTGATACAGGAGCCCAAGAGACCCAGTACTTC.

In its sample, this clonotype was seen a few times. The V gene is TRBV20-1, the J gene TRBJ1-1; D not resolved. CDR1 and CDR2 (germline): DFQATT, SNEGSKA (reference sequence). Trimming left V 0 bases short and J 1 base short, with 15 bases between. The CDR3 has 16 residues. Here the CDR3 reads CSARDYQRNSNTEAFF. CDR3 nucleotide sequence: TGCAGTGCTAGAGATTACCAACGGAATTCGAACACTGAAGCTTTCTTT.

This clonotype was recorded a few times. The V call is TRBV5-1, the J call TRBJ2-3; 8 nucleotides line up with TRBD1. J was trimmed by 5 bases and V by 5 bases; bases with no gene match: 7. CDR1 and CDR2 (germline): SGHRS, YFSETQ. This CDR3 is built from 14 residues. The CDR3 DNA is TGCGCCAGCAGGGCTGGACAGGGCAAAGATACGCAGTATTTT. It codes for CASRAGQGKDTQYF. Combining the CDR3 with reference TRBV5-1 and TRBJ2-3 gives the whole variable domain KAGVTQTPRYLIKTRGQQVTLSCSPISGHRSVSWYQQTPGQGLQFLFEYFSETQRNKGNFPGRFSGRQFSNSRSEMNVSTLELGDSALYLCASRAGQGKDTQYFGPGTRLTVL.

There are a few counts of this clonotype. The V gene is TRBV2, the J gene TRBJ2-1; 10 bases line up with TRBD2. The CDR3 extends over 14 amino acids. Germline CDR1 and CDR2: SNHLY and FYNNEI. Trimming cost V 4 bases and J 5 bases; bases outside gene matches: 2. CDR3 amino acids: CASSAGLADNEQFF. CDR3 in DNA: TGTGCCAGCAGTGCCGGACTAGCGGACAATGAGCAGTTCTTC.

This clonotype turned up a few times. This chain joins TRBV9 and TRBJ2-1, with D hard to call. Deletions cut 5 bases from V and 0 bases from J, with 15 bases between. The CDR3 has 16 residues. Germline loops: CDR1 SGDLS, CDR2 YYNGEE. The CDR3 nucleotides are TGTGCCAGCAGAACTTCGGACGCCGGCTCCTACAATGAGCAGTTCTTC. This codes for CASRTSDAGSYNEQFF.

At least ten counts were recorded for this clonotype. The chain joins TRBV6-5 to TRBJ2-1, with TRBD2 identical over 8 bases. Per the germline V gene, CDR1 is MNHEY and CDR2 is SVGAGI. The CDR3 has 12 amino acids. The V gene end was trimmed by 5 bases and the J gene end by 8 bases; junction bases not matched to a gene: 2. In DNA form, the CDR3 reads TGTGCCAGCAGTCCGGGGGGGGATGAGCAGTTCTTC. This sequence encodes CASSPGGDEQFF.

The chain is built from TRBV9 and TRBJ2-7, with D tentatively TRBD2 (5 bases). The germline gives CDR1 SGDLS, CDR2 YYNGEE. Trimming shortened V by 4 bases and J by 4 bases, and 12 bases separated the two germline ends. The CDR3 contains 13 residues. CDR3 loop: CASSPSGGYEQYF. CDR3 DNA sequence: TGTGCCAGCAGCCCAAGCGGAGGATACGAGCAGTACTTC. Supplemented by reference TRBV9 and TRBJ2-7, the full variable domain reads DSGVTQTPKHLITATGQRVTLRCSPRSGDLSVYWYQQSLDQGLQFLIQYYNGEERAKGNILERFSAQQFPDLHSELNLSSLELGDSALYFCASSPSGGYEQYFGPGTRLTVT.